This T cell receptor beta chain emerged from a study of T cells in localized non-small cell lung cancer (TCRdb year 2020). About the investigation overall: The study analyzed T cell repertoires of a few hundred early-stage NSCLC patients, comparing tumors and uninvolved tumor-adjacent lungs. The cohort was made up of 236 treatment-naive NSCLC patients whose localized lung tumors had been resected. The mean age of the NSCLC patients was less than 70 years, with 130 or so men and 110 or so women. Study-level results and caveats: A median of approximately 57 of the top 100 tumor clones were detected in paired uninvolved adjacent lung, and around 27 of these tumor clones were also found among the top 100 clones of the paired uninvolved adjacent lung. Higher T cell density in blood was associated with longer overall survival, whereas higher clonality in adjacent lung was associated with shorter survival. Because multi-region tumor sequencing was not performed, intratumor heterogeneity could not be ruled out. Because the study design was exploratory, TCR variables were selected using unadjusted p-values without false-discovery rate correction. Uninvolved tumor-adjacent lung showed the highest T cell clonality, higher than tumor, which suggests more focused antigenic responses in the uninvolved tumor-adjacent lung.

With regard to this clone: Its antigen is unknown. This CDR3 fails to terminate in the conserved phenylalanine or tryptophan, so it likely reflects a read error.

The CDR3 length is 12 residues, termini included. Only the CDR3 part of the read is kept: 36 bases, read in frame from the first base. V and J are truncated by 5 bases and 4 bases respectively, leaving an intervening sequence of 8 bases. From the germline V gene, CDR1 is SGHAT and CDR2 is FQNNGV. TCR beta CDR3 regions were sequenced from DNA using the immunoSEQ Assay. As for how the authors treated the data: T cell density was computed as TCR beta template counts normalized to usable DNA estimated by amplifying housekeeping genes. Richness was estimated with the preseqR package, extrapolating to 400,000 templates for PBMC samples and 120,000 templates for tissue samples. Clonality was defined as one minus Pielou's evenness. Tissue-enriched TCRs were identified through differential abundance testing performed on productive amino-acid clonotypes, with a minimum total count of 5 and an alpha of 0.1. The Jaccard Index and the Morisita Overlap Index were used to quantify repertoire overlap between compartments. GLIPH grouped TCR beta CDR3s together with public tetramer-defined viral CDR3s, and a viral motif had to include at least three viral sequences and show V-gene enrichment. TCRdb took this table from immuneACCESS and kept in-frame rearrangements with V and J called. Such tables lack part of the clones; where checked against another copy, unresolved V genes explain under half of the gap, and the rest is unexplained. That table is the source of V, J and clone size, and D and trimming were worked out from the DNA. In this sample the table shows under 45,000 clones, around 83% of which occur a single time. The top ten clonotypes cover 6.5% to 10% of the sample.

At diagnosis, peripheral blood, uninvolved tumor-adjacent lung and tumor were collected and were preserved as a mix of fresh-frozen and FFPE material. Blood samples were analyzed as peripheral blood mononuclear cells for TCR repertoire profiling. Recombination linked TRBV11-2 to TRBJ1-2; matching of 5 bases hints at TRBD1 as the D gene. The source of this sequence is a man between 40 and 70 years old with stage II lung adenocarcinoma. Here the sequenced sample was PBMCs, taken before any cancer treatment. CDR3 loop: CASSTGAYGYTL. The sequence in DNA is TGTGCCAGCAGCACCGGGGCCTATGGCTACACCCTC.